Listed below are T cell receptor beta chains from one sample, sequenced in a study of PD-1 blockade in classical Hodgkin lymphoma. Generated by immunoSEQ multiplex PCR, the TCRdb table keeps only in-frame clones and is missing some. In the table there are tens of thousands of clones, roughly 78% of which are singletons. The sequences come from peripheral blood mononuclear cells (PBMCs), collected at baseline. Receptors were obtained from a human donor with classical Hodgkin lymphoma. CDR3s include the opening cysteine and the closing phenylalanine or tryptophan. The D gene is left open where the match is weak. The listing skips clone size in some rows; elsewhere it reads once, few, many or a size class.

.	TRBV19	.	TRBJ1-5	17	TGTGCCAGATCAATGGGTCAGGGCAACTCAAGCAATCAGCCCCAGCATTTT	CARSMGQGNSSNQPQHF
.	TRBV7-3	.	TRBJ2-5	15	TGTGCCAGCAGCTTAGGGGACGGCTCATGGGAGACCCAGTACTTC	CASSLGDGSWETQYF
few	TRBV7-6	.	TRBJ2-3	14	TGTGCCAGCAGCCCCTTGACCAGCACAGATACGCAGTATTTT	CASSPLTSTDTQYF
once	TRBV5-6	.	TRBJ1-2	11	TGTGCCAGCAGCTTTGGCACTGGCTACACCTTC	CASSFGTGYTF
.	TRBV7-9	TRBD2	TRBJ2-3	15	TGTGCCAGCAGCTTTAGCGGGGGGTTTATGGATACGCAGTATTTT	CASSFSGGFMDTQYF
.	TRBV7-9	TRBD1	TRBJ2-3	16	TGTGCCAGCAGCCCTCAACCGGGACAGGGAGCAGATACGCAGTATTTT	CASSPQPGQGADTQYF
few	TRBV7-2	TRBD2	TRBJ2-5	15	TGTGCCAGCAGCCCCAGCGGGGGGGGGAAGGAGACCCAGTACTTC	CASSPSGGGKETQYF
.	TRBV2	TRBD2	TRBJ2-7	20	TGTGCCAGCAGTGAAGCGCGGGACGGCTCCGGGACTAGCGAGTTCTACGAGCAGTACTTC	CASSEARDGSGTSEFYEQYF
few	TRBV4-3	.	TRBJ2-7	16	TGCGCCAGCAGCCAAGATTCACGGGGGCGATCCTACGAGCAGTACTTC	CASSQDSRGRSYEQYF
.	TRBV5-6	.	TRBJ2-4	13	TGTGCCAGCAGCCTCCTAGCCAAAAACATTCAGTACTTC	CASSLLAKNIQYF
.	TRBV7-2	.	TRBJ1-1	14	TGTGCCAGCAGCTTAAATCGGGGTGAGGGCGGAGCTTTCTTT	CASSLNRGEGGAFF
.	TRBV6-6	TRBD1	TRBJ2-1	14	TGTGCCAGCAACCAGGGGGCCTCCTACAATGAGCAGTTCTTC	CASNQGASYNEQFF
few	TRBV9	TRBD2	TRBJ2-1	18	TGTGCCAGCAGCGATCCAGTTAGTGGAGCGGGGGGGTCCAATGAGCAGTTCTTC	CASSDPVSGAGGSNEQFF
.	TRBV7-8	TRBD1	TRBJ1-4	18	TGTGCCAGCTCAAACAGAGGGACAGGGGAACCAACTAATGAAAAACTGTTTTTT	CASSNRGTGEPTNEKLFF
.	TRBV4-1	TRBD1	TRBJ2-1	11	TGCGCCAGCAGCCGGGACAGGGAGCAGTTCTTC	CASSRDREQFF
.	TRBV18	TRBD1	TRBJ2-7	12	TGTGCCAGCTCAACGGGACAGGGCGTTCAGTACTTC	CASSTGQGVQYF
few	TRBV6-6	.	TRBJ1-1	13	TGTGCCAGCAGACAATATCAGGGCACTGAAGCTTTCTTT	CASRQYQGTEAFF
.	TRBV6-5	.	TRBJ1-6	12	TGTGCCAGCAGTTTCCTAAATTCACCCCTCCACTTT	CASSFLNSPLHF
.	TRBV9	.	TRBJ1-3	13	TGTGCCAGCAGCTCGGGATCTGGAAACACCATATATTTT	CASSSGSGNTIYF
.	TRBV6-1	.	TRBJ2-7	11	TGTGCCAGCAGTAATCCCTTGAAGCAGTACTTC	CASSNPLKQYF
.	TRBV9	.	TRBJ2-5	14	TGTGCCAGCAGCGTAGGTGGCGACAAAGAGACCCAGTACTTC	CASSVGGDKETQYF
.	TRBV5-1	.	TRBJ2-3	14	TGCGCCAGCAGCTCAACGAACCCCACAGATACGCAGTATTTT	CASSSTNPTDTQYF